The clone carrying this TCR beta chain occurred many times. A library made for alpha chains picked up this beta chain off target, so its size means little. The entry originates in a study of spatial heterogeneity in lung cancer. Study overall: Alpha-chain sequences were consistently detected in smaller numbers than beta-chain sequences.

This sample's time point: sample taken at primary tumor resection. Sequencing of whole RNA from tumor, nontumor lung or frozen PBMC involved no sorting. Donors were roughly 70 untreated early-stage non-small cell lung cancer patients. From the 5' RACE reads, TCRdb called clonotypes with MiXCR, one entry per CDR3 protein. The sample includes approximately 12,000 distinct CDR3 sequences, 6.2% of them seen just once. This CDR3 contains 13 residues. V lost 7 bases and J lost 4, with 11 bases in between. Germline CDR1 reads SNHLY; CDR2 reads FYNNEI. The specimen comprised normal lung tissue next to the tumor, sampled at surgery. This chain uses TRBV2 with TRBJ1-5; no definite D call. The TCR was taken from a male donor with early-stage non-small cell lung cancer. The CDR3 DNA follows: TGTGCCAGCACCGAACGCGAGAATCAGCCCCAGCATTTT. This sequence encodes CASTERENQPQHF.